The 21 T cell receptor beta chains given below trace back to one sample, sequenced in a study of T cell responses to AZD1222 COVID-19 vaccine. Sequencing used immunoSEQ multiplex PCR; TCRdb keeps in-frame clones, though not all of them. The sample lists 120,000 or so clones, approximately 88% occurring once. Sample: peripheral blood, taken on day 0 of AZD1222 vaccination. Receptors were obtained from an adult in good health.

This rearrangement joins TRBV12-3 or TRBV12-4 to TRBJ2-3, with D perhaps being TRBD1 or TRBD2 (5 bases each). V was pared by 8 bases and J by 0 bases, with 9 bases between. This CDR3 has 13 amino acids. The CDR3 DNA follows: TGTGCCAGCCGGGACGGAAGCACAGATACGCAGTATTTT. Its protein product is CASRDGSTDTQYF.

The CDR3 region is CASSQRQGFYNEQFF. CDR3 DNA: TGTGCCAGCAGCCAAAGACAGGGTTTTTACAATGAGCAGTTCTTC. V gene TRBV4-2 combines with J gene TRBJ2-1, with TRBD1 matching 7 bases. CDR1 and CDR2 (germline): LGHNA, YNFKEQ. The length of the CDR3 is 15 residues. The junction had 5 bases not matched to a gene; V was cut back by 2 bases and J by 4 bases.

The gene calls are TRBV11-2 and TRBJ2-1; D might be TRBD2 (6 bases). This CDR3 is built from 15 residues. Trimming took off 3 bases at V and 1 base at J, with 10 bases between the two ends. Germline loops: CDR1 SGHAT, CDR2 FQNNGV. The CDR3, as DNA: TGTGCCAGCAGCTTTCCCGGGGGATCCTACAATGAGCAGTTCTTC. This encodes CASSFPGGSYNEQFF.

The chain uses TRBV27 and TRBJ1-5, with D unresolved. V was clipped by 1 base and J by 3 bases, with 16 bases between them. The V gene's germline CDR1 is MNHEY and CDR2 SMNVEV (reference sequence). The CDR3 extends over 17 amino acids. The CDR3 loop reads CASSLLPVKLDNQPQHF. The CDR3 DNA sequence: TGTGCCAGCAGTTTATTGCCAGTTAAATTGGACAATCAGCCCCAGCATTTT.

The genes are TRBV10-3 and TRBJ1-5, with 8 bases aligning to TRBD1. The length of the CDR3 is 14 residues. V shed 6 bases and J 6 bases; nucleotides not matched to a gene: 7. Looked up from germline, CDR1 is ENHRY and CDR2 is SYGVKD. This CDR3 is CAISDRGESQPQHF. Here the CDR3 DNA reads TGTGCCATCAGCGACAGGGGAGAAAGTCAGCCCCAGCATTTT.

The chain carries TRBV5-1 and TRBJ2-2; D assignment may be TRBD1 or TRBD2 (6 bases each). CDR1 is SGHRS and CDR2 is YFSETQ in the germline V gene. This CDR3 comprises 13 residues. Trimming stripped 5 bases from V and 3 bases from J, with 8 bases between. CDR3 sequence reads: CASREGDTGELFF. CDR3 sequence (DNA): TGCGCCAGCAGGGAGGGGGACACCGGGGAGCTGTTTTTT.

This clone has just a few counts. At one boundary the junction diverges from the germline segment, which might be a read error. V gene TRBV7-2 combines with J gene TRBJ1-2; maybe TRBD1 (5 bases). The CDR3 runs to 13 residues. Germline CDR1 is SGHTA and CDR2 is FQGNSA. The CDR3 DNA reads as TGTGCCAGCAGCTCTAATGTGGCAGGGAGACACCACTTC. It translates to CASSSNVAGRHHF.

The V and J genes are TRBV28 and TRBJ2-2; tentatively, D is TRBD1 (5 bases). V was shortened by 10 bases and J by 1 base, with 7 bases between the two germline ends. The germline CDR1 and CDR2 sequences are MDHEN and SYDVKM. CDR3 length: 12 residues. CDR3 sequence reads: CATRENTGELFF. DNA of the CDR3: TGTGCCACCAGGGAGAACACCGGGGAGCTGTTTTTT.

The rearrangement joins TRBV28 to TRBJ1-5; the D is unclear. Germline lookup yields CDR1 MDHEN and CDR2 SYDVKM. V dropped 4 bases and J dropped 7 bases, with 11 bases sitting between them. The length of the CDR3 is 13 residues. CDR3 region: CASSSPLTQPQHF. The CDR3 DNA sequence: TGTGCCAGCAGTTCCCCTCTGACACAGCCCCAGCATTTT. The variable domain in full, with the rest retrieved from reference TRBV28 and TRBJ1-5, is DVKVTQSSRYLVKRTGEKVFLECVQDMDHENMFWYRQDPGLGLRLIYFSYDVKMKEKGDIPEGYSVSREKKERFSLILESASTNQTSMYLCASSSPLTQPQHFGDGTRLSIL.

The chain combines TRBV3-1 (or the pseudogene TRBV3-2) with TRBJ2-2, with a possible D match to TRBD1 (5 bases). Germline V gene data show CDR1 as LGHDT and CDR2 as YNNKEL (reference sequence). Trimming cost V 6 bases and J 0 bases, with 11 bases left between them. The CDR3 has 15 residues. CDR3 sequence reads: CASSYQGSNTGELFF. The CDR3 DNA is TGTGCCAGCAGTTATCAGGGTTCGAACACCGGGGAGCTGTTTTTT.

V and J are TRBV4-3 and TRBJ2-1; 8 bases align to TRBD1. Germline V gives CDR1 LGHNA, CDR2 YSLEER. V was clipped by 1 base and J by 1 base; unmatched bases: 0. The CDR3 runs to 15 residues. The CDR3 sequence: CASSQGTGSYNEQFF. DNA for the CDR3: TGCGCCAGCAGCCAAGGGACAGGGTCCTACAATGAGCAGTTCTTC.

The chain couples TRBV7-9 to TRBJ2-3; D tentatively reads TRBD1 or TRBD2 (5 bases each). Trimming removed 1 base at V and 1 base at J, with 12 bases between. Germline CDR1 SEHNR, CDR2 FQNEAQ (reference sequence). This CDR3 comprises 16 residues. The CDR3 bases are TGTGCCAGCAGCTTAGGGGGGAATCAAGGCACAGATACGCAGTATTTT. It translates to CASSLGGNQGTDTQYF.

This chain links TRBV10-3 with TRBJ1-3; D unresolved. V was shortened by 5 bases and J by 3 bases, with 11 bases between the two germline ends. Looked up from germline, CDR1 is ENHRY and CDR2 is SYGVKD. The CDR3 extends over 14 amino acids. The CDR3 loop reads CAISITEGGNTIYF. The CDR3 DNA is TGTGCCATCAGTATCACCGAGGGTGGAAACACCATATATTTT.

In DNA form, the CDR3 reads TGTGCCAGCAGCCCGGGACAGGGGGCCTACGAGCAGTACTTC. Its protein is CASSPGQGAYEQYF. The chain has TRBV5-4 and TRBJ2-7; 11 bases line up with TRBD1. Looked up from germline, CDR1 is SGHNT and CDR2 is YYREEE (reference sequence). The length of the CDR3 is 14 residues. V lost 4 bases to trimming and J lost 2 bases; unmatched junction nucleotides: 2.

The CDR3 DNA follows: TGCGCCAGCAGGGGGGGTGGAGACAGGGGCCCCGCCAGGGGATACAATGAGCAGTTCTTC. Translation gives CASRGGGDRGPARGYNEQFF. This chain connects TRBV10-2 to TRBJ2-1; 8 bases agree with TRBD1. The CDR3 covers 20 residues. Germline-derived CDR1 and CDR2 are WSHSY and SAAADI. The ends lost 6 bases at V and 4 bases at J; junction bases unmatched: 23.

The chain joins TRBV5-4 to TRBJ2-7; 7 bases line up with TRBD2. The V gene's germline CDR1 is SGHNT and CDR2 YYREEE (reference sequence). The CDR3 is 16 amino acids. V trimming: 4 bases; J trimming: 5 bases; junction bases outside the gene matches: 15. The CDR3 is CASSPPGGMGGNEQYF. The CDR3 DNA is TGTGCCAGCAGCCCCCCGGGGGGAATGGGCGGCAACGAGCAGTACTTC.

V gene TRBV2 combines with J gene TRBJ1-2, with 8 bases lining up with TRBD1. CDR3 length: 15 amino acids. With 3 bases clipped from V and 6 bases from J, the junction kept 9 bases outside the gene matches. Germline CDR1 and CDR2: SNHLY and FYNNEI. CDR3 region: CASSELGQVTDGYTF. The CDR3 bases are TGTGCCAGCAGTGAGTTGGGACAGGTGACCGATGGCTACACCTTC.

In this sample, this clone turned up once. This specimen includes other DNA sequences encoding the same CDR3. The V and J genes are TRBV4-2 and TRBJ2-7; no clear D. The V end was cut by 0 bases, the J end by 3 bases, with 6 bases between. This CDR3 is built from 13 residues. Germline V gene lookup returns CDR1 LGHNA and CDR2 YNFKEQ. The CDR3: CASSQESGYEQYF. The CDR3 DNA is TGTGCCAGCAGCCAAGAATCAGGCTACGAGCAGTACTTC.

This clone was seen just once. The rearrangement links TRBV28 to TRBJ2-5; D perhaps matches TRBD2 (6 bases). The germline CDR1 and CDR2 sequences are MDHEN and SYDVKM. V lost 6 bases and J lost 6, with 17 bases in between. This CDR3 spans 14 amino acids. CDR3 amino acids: CASSWPGEQKTQYF. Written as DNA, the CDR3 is TGTGCCAGCAGCTGGCCGGGAGAACAGAAGACCCAGTACTTC.

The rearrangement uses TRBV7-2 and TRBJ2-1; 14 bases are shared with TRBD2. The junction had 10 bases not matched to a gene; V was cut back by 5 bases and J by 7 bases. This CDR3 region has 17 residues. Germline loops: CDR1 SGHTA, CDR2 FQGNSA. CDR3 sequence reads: CASSPPGLAGAFNEQFF. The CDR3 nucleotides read TGTGCCAGCAGCCCGCCGGGACTAGCGGGGGCTTTTAATGAGCAGTTCTTC.

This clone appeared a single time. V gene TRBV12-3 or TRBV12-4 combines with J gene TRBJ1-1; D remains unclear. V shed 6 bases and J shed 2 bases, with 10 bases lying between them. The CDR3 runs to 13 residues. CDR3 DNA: TGTGCCAGCAGGGACCGGGGAAACACTGAAGCTTTCTTT. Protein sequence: CASRDRGNTEAFF.